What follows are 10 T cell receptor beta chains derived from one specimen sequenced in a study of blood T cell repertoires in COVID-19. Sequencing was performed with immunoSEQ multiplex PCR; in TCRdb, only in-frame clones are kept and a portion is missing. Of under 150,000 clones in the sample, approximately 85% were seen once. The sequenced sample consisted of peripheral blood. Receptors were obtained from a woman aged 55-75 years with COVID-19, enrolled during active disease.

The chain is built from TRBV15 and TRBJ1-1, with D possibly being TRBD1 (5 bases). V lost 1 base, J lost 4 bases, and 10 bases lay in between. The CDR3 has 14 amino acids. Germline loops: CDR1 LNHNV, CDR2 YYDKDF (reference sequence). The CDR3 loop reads CATSRGGWGTEAFF. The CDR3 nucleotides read TGTGCCACCAGCAGAGGGGGCTGGGGCACTGAAGCTTTCTTT.

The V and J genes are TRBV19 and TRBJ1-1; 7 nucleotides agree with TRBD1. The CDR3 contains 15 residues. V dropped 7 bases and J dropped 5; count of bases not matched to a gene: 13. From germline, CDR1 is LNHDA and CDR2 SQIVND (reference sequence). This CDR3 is CASTVSVDRETEAFF. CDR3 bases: TGTGCCAGTACCGTATCCGTTGACAGGGAGACTGAAGCTTTCTTT.

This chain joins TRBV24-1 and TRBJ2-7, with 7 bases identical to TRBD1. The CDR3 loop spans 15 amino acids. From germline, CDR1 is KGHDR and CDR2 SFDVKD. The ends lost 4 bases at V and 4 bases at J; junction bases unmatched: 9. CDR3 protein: CATSDNRGAVYEQYF. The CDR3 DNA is TGTGCCACCAGTGACAACAGGGGAGCAGTATACGAGCAGTACTTC.

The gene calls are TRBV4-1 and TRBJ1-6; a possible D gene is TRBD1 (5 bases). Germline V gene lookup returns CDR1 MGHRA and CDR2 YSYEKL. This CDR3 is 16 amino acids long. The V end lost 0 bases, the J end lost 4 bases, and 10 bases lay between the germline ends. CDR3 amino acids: CASSQETVSYNSPLHF. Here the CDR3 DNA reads TGCGCCAGCAGCCAAGAGACAGTTTCTTATAATTCACCCCTCCACTTT.

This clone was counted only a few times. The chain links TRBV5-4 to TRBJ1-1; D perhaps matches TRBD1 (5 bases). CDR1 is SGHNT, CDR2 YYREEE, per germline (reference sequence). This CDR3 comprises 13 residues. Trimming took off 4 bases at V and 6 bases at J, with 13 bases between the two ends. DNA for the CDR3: TGTGCCAGCAGCCCCCAGGGAACGGCTGAAGCTTTCTTT. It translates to CASSPQGTAEAFF.

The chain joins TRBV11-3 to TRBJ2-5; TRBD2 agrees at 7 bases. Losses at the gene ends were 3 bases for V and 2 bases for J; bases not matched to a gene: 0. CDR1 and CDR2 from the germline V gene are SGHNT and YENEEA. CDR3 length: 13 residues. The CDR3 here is CASSFGGQETQYF. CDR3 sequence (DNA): TGTGCCAGCAGCTTCGGGGGGCAAGAGACCCAGTACTTC.

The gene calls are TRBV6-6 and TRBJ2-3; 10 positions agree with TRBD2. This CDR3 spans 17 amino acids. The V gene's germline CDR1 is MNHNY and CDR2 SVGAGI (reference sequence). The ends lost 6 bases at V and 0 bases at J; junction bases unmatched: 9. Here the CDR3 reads CASSRALAGYSTDTQYF. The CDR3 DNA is TGTGCCAGCAGCCGAGCACTAGCGGGGTATAGCACAGATACGCAGTATTTT.

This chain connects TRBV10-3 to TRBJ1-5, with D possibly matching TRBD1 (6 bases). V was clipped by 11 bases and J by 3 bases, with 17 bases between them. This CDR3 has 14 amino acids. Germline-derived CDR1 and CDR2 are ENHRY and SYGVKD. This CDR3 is CAVNGGGANQPQHF. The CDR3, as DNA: TGTGCCGTCAACGGTGGGGGGGCCAATCAGCCCCAGCATTTT.

The CDR3 reads CASSLGPGGGDTQYF. In DNA, the CDR3 is TGTGCCAGCAGCTTGGGCCCGGGAGGGGGAGATACGCAGTATTTT. The chain couples TRBV5-8 to TRBJ2-3, with 8 bases fitting TRBD2. The CDR3 is 15 residues long. CDR1 and CDR2 (germline): SGHTS, YDEGEE. V dropped 0 bases and J dropped 5; count of bases not matched to a gene: 5.

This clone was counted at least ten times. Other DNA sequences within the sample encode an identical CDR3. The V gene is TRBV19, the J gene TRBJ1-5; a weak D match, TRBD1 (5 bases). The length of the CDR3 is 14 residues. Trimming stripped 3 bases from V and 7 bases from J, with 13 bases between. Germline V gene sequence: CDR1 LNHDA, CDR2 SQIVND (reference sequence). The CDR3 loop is CASSMGGEGQPQHF. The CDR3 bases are TGTGCCAGTAGTATGGGGGGGGAAGGCCAGCCCCAGCATTTT.